This T cell receptor beta chain was identified during a study of response to subunit inactivated influenza vaccine (dated by TCRdb to the late 2010s). Looking at the study overall: To follow how T cells responded to a trivalent subunit inactivated influenza vaccine, the researchers relied on deep quantitative profiling of the T cell receptor repertoire. What the authors observed across the whole study: The authors suggested that each seasonal influenza vaccination may recruit only a limited number of new T cells.

Libraries were made using RT-PCR. Data came from an Illumina HiSeq 2500. TCRdb applied fastp at Q25 and MiXCR to the public reads, then kept only in-frame beta chains. Each entry is one CDR3 protein sequence, shown with its most common DNA and genes. The sample table shows over 400,000 distinct CDR3 sequences, and 10% to 15% are seen once. The top ten clones comprise 10% to 15% of the sample. Relative to germline, V is 6 bases shorter and J is 6 bases shorter, with 7 bases between their ends. Via the germline V gene (reference sequence), CDR1 is DFQATT and CDR2 SNEGSKA. There are 10 amino acids in the CDR3, from cysteine to phenylalanine inclusive. The retained sequence is limited to the CDR3, 30 bases, with the frame set at the first base. What this sample's time point label stands for: 45 to 50 days after influenza vaccine administration. As to this clonotype: Its target antigen remains unknown. Qualities for individual bases were not recorded, and no much larger clone is one base off.

This specimen consisted of PBMCs from blood, obtained 45 days after vaccination. Recombination connected TRBV20-1 to TRBJ2-3, with the D gene not clear enough to name. The sequence derives from a middle-aged man who received an inactivated influenza vaccine. Donor details come from another sample of the same person, matched by shared clones. The CDR3 region has the sequence CSAPTDTQYF. The nucleotides are TGCAGTGCCCCCACGGATACGCAGTATTTT.